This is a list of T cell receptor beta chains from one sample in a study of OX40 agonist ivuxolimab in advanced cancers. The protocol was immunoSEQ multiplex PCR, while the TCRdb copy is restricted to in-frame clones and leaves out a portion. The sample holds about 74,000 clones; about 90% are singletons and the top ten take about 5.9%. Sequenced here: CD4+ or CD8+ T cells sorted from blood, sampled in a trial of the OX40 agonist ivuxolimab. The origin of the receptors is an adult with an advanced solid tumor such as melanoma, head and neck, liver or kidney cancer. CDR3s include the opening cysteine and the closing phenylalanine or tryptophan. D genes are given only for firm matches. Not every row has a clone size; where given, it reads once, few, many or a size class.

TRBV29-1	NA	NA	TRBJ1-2	TGCAGCGTAGGTCCAGGGGCCATTTCCGGCTACACCTTC	CSVGPGAISGYTF
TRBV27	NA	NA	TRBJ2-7	TGTGCCAGCAGCTGGGGCCTCGCACTCTACGAGCAGTACTTC	CASSWGLALYEQYF
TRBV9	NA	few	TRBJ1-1	TGTGCCAGCAGCGCCGGGGGGGGACCTGAAGCTTTCTTT	CASSAGGGPEAFF
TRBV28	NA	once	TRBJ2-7	TGTGCCAGCAGTTCGGACAGTCCCTACGAGCAGTACTTC	CASSSDSPYEQYF
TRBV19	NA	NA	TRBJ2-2	TGTGCCAGTAGTCCACAGGCAGGGGCGAACACCGGGGAGCTGTTTTTT	CASSPQAGANTGELFF
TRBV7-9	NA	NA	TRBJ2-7	TGTGCCAGCAGCCTCTACCAGGGTCCCGCCTACGAGCAGTACTTC	CASSLYQGPAYEQYF
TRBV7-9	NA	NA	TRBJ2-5	TGTGCCAGCGGGCGGAAGACACAAGAGACCCAGTACTTC	CASGRKTQETQYF
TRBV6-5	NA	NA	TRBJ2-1	TGTGCCAGCAGTTACGTCCAGGGAGGAATCTATGAGCAGTTCTTC	CASSYVQGGIYEQFF
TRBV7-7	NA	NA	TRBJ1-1	TGTGCTAGCAGCCAATACACGGGATCTGAAGCTTTCTTT	CASSQYTGSEAFF
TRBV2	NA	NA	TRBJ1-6	TGTGCCAGCAGTGAAGCGACCCTGGGGGACAACTGGAATTCACCCCTCCACTTT	CASSEATLGDNWNSPLHF
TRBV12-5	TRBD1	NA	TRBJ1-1	TGTGCTAGTGGGGGGACAGCACTTGAAGCTTTCTTT	CASGGTALEAFF
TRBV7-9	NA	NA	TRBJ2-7	TGTGCCAGCAGCTTAGTAGGGGAACGAGAGCAGTACTTC	CASSLVGEREQYF
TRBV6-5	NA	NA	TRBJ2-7	TGTGCCAGCACCGATAACAGGCCAGCATCCTACGAGCAGTACTTC	CASTDNRPASYEQYF
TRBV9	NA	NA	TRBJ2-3	TGTGCCAGCAGCGCCTCGGAGGGGAGGACATCCACAGATACGCAGTATTTT	CASSASEGRTSTDTQYF
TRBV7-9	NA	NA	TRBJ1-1	TGTGCCAGCAGCTTAGTGGTAGGGGGGAACACTGAAGCTTTCTTT	CASSLVVGGNTEAFF
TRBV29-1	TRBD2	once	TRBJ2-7	TGCAGCGTTGAATCGCAGGGGACTAGCGGAGTCGAGCAGTACTTC	CSVESQGTSGVEQYF
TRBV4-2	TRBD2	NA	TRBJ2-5	TGTGCCAGCAGCCAAGTGGGAGCGGGGATAGTGGAGACCCAGTACTTC	CASSQVGAGIVETQYF
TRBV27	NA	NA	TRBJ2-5	TGTGCCAGCAGTGTCGGCGGGACCCCTACGGAGACCCAGTACTTC	CASSVGGTPTETQYF
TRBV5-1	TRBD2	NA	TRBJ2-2	TGCGCCAGCAGCAACGACGGGGGGGCCGACACCGGGGAGCTGTTTTTT	CASSNDGGADTGELFF
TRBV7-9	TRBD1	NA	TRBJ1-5	TGTGCCAGCAGCTTAGAGATCGTGCAGGGGGTGAATCAGCCCCAGCATTTT	CASSLEIVQGVNQPQHF
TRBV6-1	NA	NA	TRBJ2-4	TGTGCCAGCAGTGATACAGCTTTTATTTTAGCCAAAAACATTCAGTACTTC	CASSDTAFILAKNIQYF
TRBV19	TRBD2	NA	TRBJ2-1	TGTGCCAGTAGGACCCGCGGGGGGGTGAATGAGCAGTTCTTC	CASRTRGGVNEQFF
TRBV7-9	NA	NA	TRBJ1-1	TGTGCCAGCAGCATAGTATCGGCCGGGATGAACACTGAAGCTTTCTTT	CASSIVSAGMNTEAFF
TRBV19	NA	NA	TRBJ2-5	TGTGCCAGTAGTATGGTTCGGAGGGGGGGGTGGAGAGAGACCCAGTACTTC	CASSMVRRGGWRETQYF
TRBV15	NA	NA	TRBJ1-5	TGTGCCACCAGCAAGGGGGGCTACCTCAATCAGCCCCAGCATTTT	CATSKGGYLNQPQHF
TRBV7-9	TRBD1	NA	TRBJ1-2	TGTGCCAGCAGCTTTCGCCGGTTCCACGGACAGGGGGAGAGTGGCTACACCTTC	CASSFRRFHGQGESGYTF
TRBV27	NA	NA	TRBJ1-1	TGTGCCAGCAGTTTACAACAGGAGAACACTGAAGCTTTCTTT	CASSLQQENTEAFF
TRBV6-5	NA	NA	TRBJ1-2	TGTGCCAGCAGTTACTCGATGGCAGCTACTTACTATGGCTACACCTTC	CASSYSMAATYYGYTF
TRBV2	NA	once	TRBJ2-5	TGTGCCAGCAGACAGGGTGAGACCCAGTACTTC	CASRQGETQYF
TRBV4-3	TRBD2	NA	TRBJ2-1	TGCGCCAGCAGCCAAGATAGTGGCGGGAGGGCCGGCAATGAGCAGTTCTTC	CASSQDSGGRAGNEQFF
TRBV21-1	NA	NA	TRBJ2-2	TGTGCCAGCAGCCCTCAGCTTCGGCGGGAGAAGGGGGAGCTGTTTTTT	CASSPQLRREKGELFF
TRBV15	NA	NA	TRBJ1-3	TGTGCCGCCAGCGACGGGACCGACTCTGGAAACACCATATATTTT	CAASDGTDSGNTIYF